This T cell receptor (beta chain) was documented in a study of blood T cell repertoires in COVID-19. This CDR3 has 18 amino acids. Trimming cost V 4 bases and J 1 base, with 19 bases left between them. Germline CDR1 is MNHEY and CDR2 is SMNVEV (reference sequence). Some clones are missing from TCRdb's copy, which holds only in-frame ones; the method was immunoSEQ multiplex PCR. The sample includes about 240,000 clones, 85% of them seen just once. The V gene is TRBV27, the J gene TRBJ2-2; maybe TRBD1 (5 bases). This sequence originates from a woman in her sixties with active or convalescent COVID-19. The sequenced sample was peripheral blood. The CDR3 coding sequence is TGTGCCAGCAGTTCCATCCCCCTGGGGCAGCTGAACACCGGGGAGCTGTTTTTT. Translation gives CASSSIPLGQLNTGELFF.